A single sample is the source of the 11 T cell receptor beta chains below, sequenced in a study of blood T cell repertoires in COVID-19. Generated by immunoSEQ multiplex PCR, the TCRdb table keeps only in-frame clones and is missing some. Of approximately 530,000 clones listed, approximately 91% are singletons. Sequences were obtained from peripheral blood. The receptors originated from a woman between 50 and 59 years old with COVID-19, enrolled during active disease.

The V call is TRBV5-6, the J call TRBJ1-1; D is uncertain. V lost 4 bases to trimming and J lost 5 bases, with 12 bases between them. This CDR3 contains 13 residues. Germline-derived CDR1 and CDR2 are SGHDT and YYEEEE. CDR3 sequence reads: CASSLFVATEAFF. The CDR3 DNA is TGTGCCAGCAGCCTCTTTGTGGCAACTGAAGCTTTCTTT.

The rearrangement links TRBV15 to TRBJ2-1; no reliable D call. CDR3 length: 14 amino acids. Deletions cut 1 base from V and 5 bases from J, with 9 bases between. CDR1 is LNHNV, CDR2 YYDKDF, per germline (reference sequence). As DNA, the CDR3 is TGTGCCACCAGCAGAGTTTTTCGAGACAATGAGCAGTTCTTC. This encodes CATSRVFRDNEQFF.

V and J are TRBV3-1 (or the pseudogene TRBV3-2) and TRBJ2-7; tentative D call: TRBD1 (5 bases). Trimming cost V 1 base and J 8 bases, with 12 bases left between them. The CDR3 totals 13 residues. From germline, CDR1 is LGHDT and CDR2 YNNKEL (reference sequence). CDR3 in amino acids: CASSQGQGPQQYF. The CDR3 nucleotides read TGTGCCAGCAGCCAAGGGCAGGGCCCCCAGCAGTACTTC.

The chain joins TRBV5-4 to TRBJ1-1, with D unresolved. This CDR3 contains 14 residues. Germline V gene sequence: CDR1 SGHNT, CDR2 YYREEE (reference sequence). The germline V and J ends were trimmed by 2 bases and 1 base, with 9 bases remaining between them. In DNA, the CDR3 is TGTGCCAGCAGCTTCCGGGTGGGGAACACTGAAGCTTTCTTT. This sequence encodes CASSFRVGNTEAFF.

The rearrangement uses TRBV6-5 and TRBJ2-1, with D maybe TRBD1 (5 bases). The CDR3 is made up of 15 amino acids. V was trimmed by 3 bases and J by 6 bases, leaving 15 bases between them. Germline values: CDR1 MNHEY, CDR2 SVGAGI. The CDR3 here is CASSYLGVSGNEQFF. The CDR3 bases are TGTGCCAGCAGTTATTTAGGGGTCTCAGGCAATGAGCAGTTCTTC.

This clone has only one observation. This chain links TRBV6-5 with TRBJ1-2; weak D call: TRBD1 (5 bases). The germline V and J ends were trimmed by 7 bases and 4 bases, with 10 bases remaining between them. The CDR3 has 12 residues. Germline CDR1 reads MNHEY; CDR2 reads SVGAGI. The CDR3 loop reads CASNAGPYGYTF. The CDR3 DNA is TGTGCCAGCAACGCGGGACCCTATGGCTACACCTTC.

CDR3 DNA: TGTGCCAGCAGCGCACTGCTAGCGGGGGGGGCCACAGATACGCAGTATTTT. Its translation is CASSALLAGGATDTQYF. V gene TRBV9 combines with J gene TRBJ2-3, with 12 bases lining up with TRBD2. This CDR3 contains 17 residues. J gave up 2 bases and V 3 bases, and 7 bases lay outside the gene matches. Per the germline V gene, CDR1 is SGDLS and CDR2 is YYNGEE.

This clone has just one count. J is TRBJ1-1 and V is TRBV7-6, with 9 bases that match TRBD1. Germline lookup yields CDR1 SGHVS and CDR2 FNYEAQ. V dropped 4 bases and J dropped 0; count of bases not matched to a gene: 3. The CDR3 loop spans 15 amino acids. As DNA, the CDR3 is TGTGCCAGCAGCTCTTACAGGGGGCTGAACACTGAAGCTTTCTTT. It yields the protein CASSSYRGLNTEAFF.

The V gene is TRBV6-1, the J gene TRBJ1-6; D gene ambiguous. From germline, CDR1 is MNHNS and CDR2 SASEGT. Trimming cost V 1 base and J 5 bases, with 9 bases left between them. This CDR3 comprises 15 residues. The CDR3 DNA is TGTGCCAGCAGTGAAGAGACACCCAATAATTCACCCCTCCACTTT. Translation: CASSEETPNNSPLHF.

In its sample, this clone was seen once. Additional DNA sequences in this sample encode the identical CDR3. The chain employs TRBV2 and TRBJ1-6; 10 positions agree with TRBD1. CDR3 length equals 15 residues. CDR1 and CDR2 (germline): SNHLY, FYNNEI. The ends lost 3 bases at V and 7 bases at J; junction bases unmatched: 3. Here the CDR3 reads CASSDGTGVNSPLHF. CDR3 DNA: TGTGCCAGCAGTGATGGGACAGGGGTCAATTCACCCCTCCACTTT.

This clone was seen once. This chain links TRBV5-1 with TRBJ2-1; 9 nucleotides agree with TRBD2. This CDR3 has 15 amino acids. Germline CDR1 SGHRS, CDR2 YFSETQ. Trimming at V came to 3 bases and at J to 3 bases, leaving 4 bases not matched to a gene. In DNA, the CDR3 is TGCGCCAGCAGCTGGGCGGGGGGGCTCTACAATGAGCAGTTCTTC. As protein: CASSWAGGLYNEQFF.